The 9 T cell receptor beta chains below were found in one sample sequenced in a study of metastatic and nonmetastatic thyroid tumors. TCRdb re-called the PCR reads via MiXCR. The sample lists under 20,000 clones, 34% occurring once. Before thyroid surgery, none of the patients had received any treatment. Material for sequencing was tumor tissue. The source is a female donor with papillary thyroid cancer or a benign thyroid nodule (not recorded which). Some clones in this sample may be carry-over from other donors' samples.

This clone was counted between two and nine times. The chain joins TRBV6-5 to TRBJ1-2, with D hard to call. Germline V CDR1 and CDR2: MNHEY, SVGAGI. The CDR3 length is 13 residues. The germline V and J ends were trimmed by 6 bases and 4 bases, with 12 bases remaining between them. CDR3 sequence: CASSYAESYGYTF. CDR3 nucleotides: TGTGCCAGCAGCTACGCAGAGTCCTATGGCTACACCTTC.

This clone appeared a few times. The chain employs TRBV28 and TRBJ2-2; D not certain. Per germline, CDR1 MDHEN and CDR2 SYDVKM. This CDR3 contains 17 residues. V was shortened by 6 bases and J by 0 bases, with 17 bases between the two germline ends. The CDR3 nucleotides are TGTGCCAGCAGACCCCGTGGGGTGCCTACGAACACCGGGGAGCTGTTTTTT. The encoded protein is CASRPRGVPTNTGELFF. The variable domain in full, completed from reference TRBV28 and TRBJ2-2, reads DVKVTQSSRYLVKRTGEKVFLECVQDMDHENMFWYRQDPGLGLRLIYFSYDVKMKEKGDIPEGYSVSREKKERFSLILESASTNQTSMYLCASRPRGVPTNTGELFFGEGSRLTVL.

The CDR3 DNA sequence: TGTGCCAGCAGCTTAACCGGAGGGTTTAACTATGGCTACACCTTC. It codes for CASSLTGGFNYGYTF. The V call is TRBV7-3, the J call TRBJ1-2; the D is unclear. The germline V gene has CDR1 SGHTA and CDR2 FQGTGA. V lost 0 bases and J 1 base, leaving 9 bases between the germline ends. The CDR3 contains 15 residues.

At least ten counts were recorded for this clone. This chain links TRBV3-1 with TRBJ2-1, with D tentatively TRBD1 or TRBD2 (5 bases each). Germline V gene data show CDR1 as LGHDT and CDR2 as YNNKEL (reference sequence). Deletions cut 4 bases from V and 8 bases from J, with 18 bases between. The CDR3 has 15 amino acids. This CDR3 is CASSPQGTLGDEQFF. In nucleotides, the CDR3 is TGTGCCAGCAGCCCCCAGGGTACCTTGGGGGATGAGCAGTTCTTC.

The chain is built from TRBV6-2 or TRBV6-3 and TRBJ2-7; possible D gene TRBD1, 6 bases. Trimming stripped 0 bases from V and 1 base from J, with 16 bases between. Germline V gene lookup returns CDR1 MNHEY and CDR2 SVGEGT. The CDR3 length is 17 residues. CDR3 nucleotide sequence: TGTGCCAGCAGTTACTCGGGGGCGGTGAGTCCGTCCTACGAGCAGTACTTC. It specifies CASSYSGAVSPSYEQYF.

V gene TRBV14 combines with J gene TRBJ2-7; D not certain. Trimming took 0 bases from V and 3 from J, leaving 12 bases between them. The V gene's germline CDR1 is SGHDN and CDR2 FVKESK. This CDR3 is built from 15 residues. CDR3 DNA sequence: TGTGCCAGCAGCCAAGATTGGGTGAAGATCTACGAGCAGTACTTC. This sequence encodes CASSQDWVKIYEQYF.

This rearrangement joins TRBV11-3 to TRBJ2-2; a possible D gene is TRBD2 (5 bases). The CDR3 runs 15 residues. Per the germline V gene, CDR1 is SGHNT and CDR2 is YENEEA. V lost 1 base, J lost 4 bases, and 10 bases lay in between. The CDR3 DNA reads TGTGCCAGCAGCTTAGGACTCGCGGGCACCGGGGAGCTGTTTTTT. Its protein product is CASSLGLAGTGELFF.

There are many counts of this clone. The gene calls are TRBV12-5 and TRBJ2-1; 8 bases align to TRBD1. This CDR3 region has 14 residues. The V and J ends lost 7 bases and 4 bases, in that order; junction bases with no gene match: 6. Germline CDR1 LGHNT, CDR2 FRNRAP. The CDR3 DNA is TGTGCTAGTGCCCCCGGGGACAGGTACAATGAGCAGTTCTTC. Translating gives CASAPGDRYNEQFF.

Only a few counts were recorded for this clone. The chain carries TRBV28 and TRBJ2-1; D is perhaps TRBD2 (6 bases). Trimming left V 7 bases short and J 6 bases short, with 13 bases between. CDR1 and CDR2 (germline): MDHEN, SYDVKM. The CDR3 consists of 13 residues. CDR3 residues: CASKETSANEQFF. The CDR3 region has the DNA TGTGCCAGCAAGGAGACTAGTGCCAATGAGCAGTTCTTC. Filled out from reference TRBV28 and TRBJ2-1, the complete variable domain reads DVKVTQSSRYLVKRTGEKVFLECVQDMDHENMFWYRQDPGLGLRLIYFSYDVKMKEKGDIPEGYSVSREKKERFSLILESASTNQTSMYLCASKETSANEQFFGPGTRLTVL.